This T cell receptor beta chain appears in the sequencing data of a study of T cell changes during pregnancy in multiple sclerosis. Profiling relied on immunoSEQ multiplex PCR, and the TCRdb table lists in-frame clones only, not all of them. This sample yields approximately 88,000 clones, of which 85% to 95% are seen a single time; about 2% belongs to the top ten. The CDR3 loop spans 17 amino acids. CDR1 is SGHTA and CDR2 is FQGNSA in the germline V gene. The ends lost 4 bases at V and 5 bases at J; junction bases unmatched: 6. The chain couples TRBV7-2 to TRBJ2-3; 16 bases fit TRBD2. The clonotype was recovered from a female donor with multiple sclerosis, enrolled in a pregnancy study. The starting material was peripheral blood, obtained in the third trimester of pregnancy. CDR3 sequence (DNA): TGTGCCAGCAGCTCCGGGACTAGCGGGAGGGCAGAAGATACGCAGTATTTT. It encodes CASSSGTSGRAEDTQYF.